The 11 T cell receptor beta chains presented below share a single source sample, sequenced in a study of response to subunit inactivated influenza vaccine. TCRdb re-called the RT-PCR reads with MiXCR, one entry per CDR3 protein. Counted here are under 750,000 distinct CDR3 sequences, approximately 10% occurring once; the ten biggest clones make up around 9.6%. Specimen: PBMCs from blood, collected on the day of vaccination. The source of these receptors is a man aged 45-65 years who received an inactivated influenza vaccine.

The chain joins TRBV12-3 or TRBV12-4 to TRBJ1-1; D is perhaps TRBD1 (6 bases). This CDR3 spans 15 amino acids. Trimming stripped 4 bases from V and 3 bases from J, with 15 bases between. The CDR3 DNA reads TGTGCCAGCAGTTCAACAGGGATGGGGGACACTGAAGCTTTCTTT. Translation: CASSSTGMGDTEAFF.

This clonotype has only a few counts. As DNA, the CDR3 is TGTGCCAGCAGCTTAGAAGTGGTCTCTAGCAATCAGCCCCAGCATTTT. It encodes CASSLEVVSSNQPQHF. This chain connects TRBV7-9 to TRBJ1-5; D ambiguous. The germline CDR1 and CDR2 sequences are SEHNR and FQNEAQ (reference sequence). The V gene lost 1 base and the J gene lost 0 bases, with 10 bases spanning the gap. The CDR3 runs 16 residues.

This clonotype came up a few times. As DNA, the CDR3 is TGTGCCAGCAACTCTTACAGGGGGCGATTAACCGGGGAGCTGTTTTTT. Its translation: CASNSYRGRLTGELFF. The V and J genes are TRBV7-2 and TRBJ2-2; 9 bases map to TRBD1. Per the germline V gene, CDR1 is SGHTA and CDR2 is FQGNSA. CDR3 length: 16 amino acids. The V gene end was trimmed by 7 bases and the J gene end by 5 bases; junction bases not matched to a gene: 11.

The V call is TRBV7-8, the J call TRBJ2-7; possible D gene TRBD2, 6 bases. Germline V lookup: CDR1 SGHVS, CDR2 FQNEAQ. V was trimmed by 7 bases and J by 4 bases, leaving 17 bases between them. This CDR3 region has 14 residues. The DNA for the CDR3 is TGTGCCAGCACCCCCTCGCGGGGCCTTTACGAGCAGTACTTC. The encoded protein is CASTPSRGLYEQYF.

This clonotype appeared many times. The rearrangement links TRBV9 to TRBJ2-7, with 7 bases that match TRBD1. The germline V gene has CDR1 SGDLS and CDR2 YYNGEE. This CDR3 has 14 amino acids. Trimming cost V 2 bases and J 0 bases; bases outside gene matches: 2. CDR3 nucleotides: TGTGCCAGCAGCGTGGGACAGACCTCCTACGAGCAGTACTTC. Translating gives CASSVGQTSYEQYF.

This clonotype was detected only a few times. The chain has TRBV12-3 or TRBV12-4 and TRBJ1-5, with unresolved D. The ends were cut back, 4 bases at V and 7 bases at J, with 11 bases in the middle. CDR3 size: 13 residues. Here the CDR3 DNA reads TGTGCCAGCAGTTCTCCGGGAAGGCAGCCCCAGCATTTT. Its translation: CASSSPGRQPQHF.

This chain links TRBV6-2 or TRBV6-3 with TRBJ2-7, with 10 bases lining up with TRBD2. The length of the CDR3 is 15 residues. The V gene end was trimmed by 3 bases and the J gene end by 4 bases; junction bases not matched to a gene: 6. CDR1 is MNHEY, CDR2 SVGEGT, per germline. The CDR3 DNA follows: TGTGCCAGCAGTTATATTTGGACTAGCGGATACGAGCAGTACTTC. Its translation is CASSYIWTSGYEQYF.

This clonotype has a count of ten or more. The chain has TRBV7-9 and TRBJ2-5; D not certain. Germline V gene lookup returns CDR1 SEHNR and CDR2 FQNEAQ (reference sequence). Trimming took 1 base from V and 2 from J, leaving 8 bases between them. The length of the CDR3 is 14 residues. The CDR3 DNA follows: TGTGCCAGCAGCTTAGTGTCTCAGCAAGAGACCCAGTACTTC. Translated: CASSLVSQQETQYF.

This clonotype has more than one count but fewer than ten. The chain combines TRBV2 with TRBJ1-5; 7 nucleotides line up with TRBD1. The germline gives CDR1 SNHLY, CDR2 FYNNEI. After removal of 4 bases from V and 3 bases from J, the junction contained 3 bases not matched to a gene. This CDR3 region has 14 residues. The CDR3 DNA is TGTGCCAGCAGTGTGGACAGGTCCAATCAGCCCCAGCATTTT. Its translation: CASSVDRSNQPQHF.

This sequence joins TRBV7-9 and TRBJ2-7; 7 positions agree with TRBD2. This CDR3 spans 14 amino acids. Germline lookup yields CDR1 SEHNR and CDR2 FQNEAQ (reference sequence). With V trimmed by 5 bases and J by 7 bases, 11 bases remained unmatched. The CDR3 nucleotides are TGTGCCAGCAGCCCTCGACTAGCCCTAGGGGAGCAGTACTTC. Translating it yields CASSPRLALGEQYF. The full variable domain, its missing parts supplied by reference TRBV7-9 and TRBJ2-7, is DTGVSQNPRHKITKRGQNVTFRCDPISEHNRLYWYRQTLGQGPEFLTYFQNEAQLEKSRLLSDRFSAERPKGSFSTLEIQRTEQGDSAMYLCASSPRLALGEQYFGPGTRLTVT.

This clonotype was detected only a few times. This chain connects TRBV12-3 or TRBV12-4 to TRBJ1-4; D not certain. The V end was cut by 4 bases, the J end by 7 bases, with 4 bases between. The CDR3 has 11 residues. In DNA form, the CDR3 reads TGTGCCAGCAGTTACGGTGAAAAACTGTTTTTT. Its protein product is CASSYGEKLFF.